Detailed here is one T cell receptor (beta chain). Antigen: not known. The data belong to a study of metastatic and nonmetastatic thyroid tumors. Broader study findings: Malignant thyroid tumors reportedly exceeded benign nodules significantly in TCR beta diversity, with the difference appearing in blood and tumor.

Source study methods: The study's classifier, a distant-metastasis tool for papillary thyroid cancer, was built using CDR3 differences across clinicopathological groups. TCRdb re-clonotyped the PCR reads through MiXCR. The V and J calls reflect TCRdb's pipeline rather than the authors' work. Here the sample spans about 17,000 clones, 28% being singletons. Each patient came to thyroid surgery without any prior treatment (of any kind). Germline V gene data show CDR1 as MGHRA and CDR2 as YSYEKL. Trimming took 0 bases from V and 0 from J; bases not matched to a gene: 6. The CDR3 loop spans 18 amino acids.

What was sequenced was tumor tissue. The chain is built from TRBV4-1 and TRBJ2-3; 10 bases are shared with TRBD2. The TCR sequence derives from a female donor with papillary thyroid cancer or a benign thyroid nodule (not recorded which). Some clones in this sample may be carry-over from other donors' samples. In DNA form, the CDR3 reads TGCGCCAGCAGCCAAGAGTGGCTACTAGCGGGGAGCACAGATACGCAGTATTTT. Its translation: CASSQEWLLAGSTDTQYF.